These 32 T cell receptor beta chains share one sample of origin, sequenced in a study of blood T cell repertoires in COVID-19. Data came from immunoSEQ multiplex PCR; TCRdb stores just in-frame clones and leaves some out. The sample yields about 200,000 clones, more than 75% seen once. Sequencing was done on a sample of peripheral blood. The receptors originated from a man in his 60s who had recovered from COVID-19.

The V and J genes are TRBV6-2 or TRBV6-3 and TRBJ1-4; D might be TRBD1 (5 bases). Germline V gene data show CDR1 as MNHEY and CDR2 as SVGEGT. V was pared by 2 bases and J by 6 bases, with 13 bases between. This CDR3 is built from 15 residues. The CDR3: CASSYRGDYHEKLFF. CDR3 sequence (DNA): TGTGCCAGCAGTTACAGAGGGGACTATCATGAAAAACTGTTTTTT.

This chain uses TRBV7-9 with TRBJ1-1; D not certain. This CDR3 spans 15 amino acids. CDR1 is SEHNR, CDR2 FQNEAQ, per germline (reference sequence). The V gene lost 8 bases and the J gene lost 1 base, with 17 bases spanning the gap. The CDR3 spells CASAQANLPNTEAFF. CDR3 nucleotides: TGTGCCAGCGCCCAGGCCAACCTTCCGAACACTGAAGCTTTCTTT.

This chain connects TRBV18 to TRBJ2-5; D possibly corresponds to TRBD2 (5 bases). Germline lookup yields CDR1 KGHSH and CDR2 LQKENI. The CDR3 is 17 residues long. Trimming shortened V by 2 bases and J by 2 bases, and 18 bases separated the two germline ends. CDR3 sequence (DNA): TGTGCCAGCTCACCATTTAGCGCCATCCCGGGGCAAGAGACCCAGTACTTC. Its protein is CASSPFSAIPGQETQYF.

Here the CDR3 DNA reads TGTGCCAGTAAAGAGACAGTGCGGTATCAGCCCCAGCATTTT. Its translation: CASKETVRYQPQHF. The V and J genes are TRBV19 and TRBJ1-5, with D possibly TRBD1 on 5 matching bases. The CDR3 sequence is 14 residues long. Germline V CDR1 and CDR2: LNHDA, SQIVND (reference sequence). Between the trimmed V and J ends, which lost 7 bases and 5 bases, there was a span of 15 bases.

The chain is built from TRBV10-3 and TRBJ1-1; D unresolved. The CDR3 sequence is 17 residues long. CDR1 ENHRY and CDR2 SYGVKD come from the germline V gene. V was pared by 0 bases and J by 5 bases, with 19 bases between. The CDR3 region has the DNA TGTGCCATCAGTGAGTCTGGCCCACCGCGGGCGGATACTGAAGCTTTCTTT. Translated: CAISESGPPRADTEAFF.

The chain links TRBV15 to TRBJ1-2; a possible D gene is TRBD1 (6 bases). The CDR3 runs 16 residues. CDR1 is LNHNV, CDR2 YYDKDF, per germline (reference sequence). V lost 0 bases to trimming and J lost 0 bases, with 11 bases between them. The CDR3 nucleotides are TGTGCCACCAGCAGAGATTCAGCAGGGGCTAACTATGGCTACACCTTC. Residues: CATSRDSAGANYGYTF.

This clone was found a few times. The chain combines TRBV21-1 with TRBJ1-5. TRBV21-1 counts as a pseudogene. CDR3 size: 17 residues. CDR3 DNA sequence: TGTGCCAGCAGCAAAGTAAGGAGGGTAGGCAGCAATCAGCCCCAGCATTTT. Protein product: CASSKVRRVGSNQPQHF.

The chain carries TRBV3-1 (or the pseudogene TRBV3-2) and TRBJ2-1, with D unresolved. From germline, CDR1 is LGHDT and CDR2 YNNKEL (reference sequence). V gave up 1 base and J gave up 6 bases, with 4 bases separating them. The CDR3 is 12 amino acids. CDR3 coding DNA: TGTGCCAGCAGCCAAGCGGTCAATGAGCAGTTCTTC. This gives the protein CASSQAVNEQFF.

CDR3 sequence: CASGRTDGYGYTF. CDR3 in DNA: TGTGCCAGTGGACGGACAGACGGCTATGGCTACACCTTC. The chain employs TRBV19 and TRBJ1-2; possibly TRBD1 for D (6 bases). With 8 bases removed from V and 4 bases from J, the gap between germline ends came to 14 bases. Germline V lookup: CDR1 LNHDA, CDR2 SQIVND (reference sequence). The CDR3 is 13 residues long.

This clone was detected only once. The chain joins TRBV2 to TRBJ1-3; D uncertain. With 5 bases removed from V and 0 bases from J, the gap between germline ends came to 20 bases. The CDR3 has 18 amino acids. Germline V CDR1 and CDR2: SNHLY, FYNNEI. CDR3 in DNA: TGTGCCAGCAGTTTTAGTAGTTTCGGTGACTTCTCTGGAAACACCATATATTTT. This codes for CASSFSSFGDFSGNTIYF.

The V and J genes are TRBV29-1 and TRBJ1-2, with 10 positions matching TRBD1. The CDR3 runs 13 residues. Germline CDR1 reads SQVTM; CDR2 reads ANQGSEA. The junction had 9 bases not matched to a gene; V was cut back by 7 bases and J by 7 bases. CDR3 amino acids: CSGRQGAWGGYTF. The CDR3 nucleotides read TGCAGCGGCCGACAGGGGGCGTGGGGTGGCTACACCTTC.

Ten or more counts support this clone. The gene calls are TRBV24-1 and TRBJ1-5; D ambiguous. The CDR3 loop spans 14 amino acids. Trimming removed 0 bases from V and 0 bases from J, with 2 bases in between. Germline loops: CDR1 KGHDR, CDR2 SFDVKD. DNA of the CDR3: TGTGCCACCAGTGATTTGCATAGCAATCAGCCCCAGCATTTT. The encoded protein is CATSDLHSNQPQHF.

This clone was picked up a small number of times. The chain combines TRBV6-5 with TRBJ1-3, with TRBD1 identical over 7 bases. Trimming at V came to 0 bases and at J to 0 bases, leaving 2 bases not matched to a gene. The length of the CDR3 is 16 residues. Germline CDR1 reads MNHEY; CDR2 reads SVGAGI. The CDR3 bases are TGTGCCAGCAGTTACTCGACAGGGAGCTCTGGAAACACCATATATTTT. As protein: CASSYSTGSSGNTIYF.

A few counts support this clone. The chain couples TRBV19 to TRBJ2-1; TRBD2 agrees at 12 bases. Germline CDR1 is LNHDA and CDR2 is SQIVND (reference sequence). The CDR3 is 19 residues long. Trimming at V came to 5 bases and at J to 0 bases, leaving 11 bases not matched to a gene. In DNA form, the CDR3 reads TGTGCCAGTAGTGCCTTGACTAGCGGGAGAGGAAGCTCCTACAATGAGCAGTTCTTC. Amino acid sequence: CASSALTSGRGSSYNEQFF.

CDR3 in amino acids: CASSPDRGYGYTF. The CDR3 coding sequence is TGTGCCAGCAGCCCAGACAGGGGCTATGGCTACACCTTC. This chain links TRBV6-5 with TRBJ1-2; TRBD1 matches at 8 bases. This CDR3 is built from 13 residues. The germline gives CDR1 MNHEY, CDR2 SVGAGI. The V and J ends lost 6 bases and 4 bases, in that order; junction bases with no gene match: 4.

V gene TRBV21-1 combines with J gene TRBJ2-5; TRBD1 was called by the table and not checked on the DNA. TRBV21-1 is shown as a pseudogene. The CDR3 has 15 residues. CDR3 protein: CAIPGQGGNEKTQYF. The CDR3 nucleotides read TGTGCCATCCCCGGACAGGGTGGAAATGAAAAGACCCAGTACTTC.

This chain uses TRBV24-1 with TRBJ1-5, with D hard to call. Trimming took off 4 bases at V and 4 bases at J, with 10 bases between the two ends. Germline assignment: CDR1 KGHDR and CDR2 SFDVKD. The CDR3 runs to 14 residues. CDR3 loop: CATSDPDKNQPQHF. The CDR3 DNA reads as TGTGCCACCAGTGACCCCGACAAAAATCAGCCCCAGCATTTT.

The chain employs TRBV19 and TRBJ1-5; D unresolved. Trimming took 7 bases from V and 4 from J, leaving 17 bases between them. This CDR3 has 15 residues. From germline, CDR1 is LNHDA and CDR2 SQIVND (reference sequence). CDR3 sequence reads: CASMEGGGLNQPQHF. The CDR3 DNA sequence: TGTGCCAGTATGGAGGGCGGAGGGCTTAATCAGCCCCAGCATTTT.

The V call is TRBV14, the J call TRBJ2-7; D is perhaps TRBD2 (5 bases). The germline CDR1 and CDR2 sequences are SGHDN and FVKESK. This CDR3 region has 17 residues. The ends were cut back, 1 base at V and 4 bases at J, with 20 bases in the middle. The CDR3 spells CASSQGSAWGGGYEQYF. The CDR3 DNA reads as TGTGCCAGCAGCCAAGGGAGTGCCTGGGGTGGAGGATACGAGCAGTACTTC.

Written as DNA, the CDR3 is TGTGCCACCAGCTCCCGTTTCGGGAGCGGGAGCTCAAATACGCAGTATTTT. Translated: CATSSRFGSGSSNTQYF. The chain uses TRBV15 and TRBJ2-3; 8 nucleotides line up with TRBD2. Germline lookup yields CDR1 LNHNV and CDR2 YYDKDF (reference sequence). V was pared by 5 bases and J by 7 bases, with 17 bases of the junction left unmatched. This CDR3 comprises 17 residues.

The rearrangement links TRBV15 to TRBJ2-2; possible D gene TRBD2, 6 bases. Germline lookup yields CDR1 LNHNV and CDR2 YYDKDF (reference sequence). CDR3 length: 15 residues. The ends were cut back, 4 bases at V and 2 bases at J, with 11 bases in the middle. CDR3 bases: TGTGCCACCAGCACCCGGGGGACCAACACCGGGGAGCTGTTTTTT. Its translation is CATSTRGTNTGELFF.

V gene TRBV4-2 combines with J gene TRBJ2-3; 7 nucleotides agree with TRBD1. J gave up 3 bases and V 1 base, and 10 bases lay outside the gene matches. This CDR3 spans 17 amino acids. Germline V lookup: CDR1 LGHNA, CDR2 YNFKEQ. In DNA, the CDR3 is TGTGCCAGCAGCCAAGGGATTAGCAGGGGGAAAACAGATACGCAGTATTTT. Its protein product is CASSQGISRGKTDTQYF.

The chain joins TRBV3-1 (or the pseudogene TRBV3-2) to TRBJ2-3; D not resolved. Trimming left V 3 bases short and J 4 bases short, with 14 bases between. Germline CDR1 and CDR2: LGHDT and YNNKEL (reference sequence). The CDR3 has 15 residues. In DNA, the CDR3 is TGTGCCAGCAGCCACGCGACCCGAGGATCAGATACGCAGTATTTT. Protein: CASSHATRGSDTQYF.

The chain links TRBV27 to TRBJ1-6; 7 bases align to TRBD1. The germline CDR1 and CDR2 sequences are MNHEY and SMNVEV (reference sequence). The V and J ends lost 6 bases and 0 bases, in that order; junction bases with no gene match: 2. CDR3 length: 15 residues. The CDR3 coding sequence is TGTGCCAGCAGACCAGGGGGCTCCTATAATTCACCCCTCCACTTT. Translating gives CASRPGGSYNSPLHF.

The chain employs TRBV3-1 (or the pseudogene TRBV3-2) and TRBJ2-7; D call uncertain. There are 14 residues in the CDR3. V was shortened by 0 bases and J by 7 bases, with 13 bases between the two germline ends. Germline CDR1 and CDR2: LGHDT and YNNKEL (reference sequence). CDR3 amino acids: CASSQDGVAGEQYF. As DNA, the CDR3 is TGTGCCAGCAGCCAAGATGGAGTAGCTGGTGAGCAGTACTTC.

The gene calls are TRBV15 and TRBJ2-7; no clear D. The CDR3 is 16 residues long. CDR1 and CDR2 from the germline V gene are LNHNV and YYDKDF (reference sequence). V gave up 3 bases and J gave up 5 bases, with 20 bases separating them. As DNA, the CDR3 is TGTGCCACCAGCAGCCCTGCTGGGCCAAAGGCCCACGAGCAGTACTTC. It translates to CATSSPAGPKAHEQYF.

The chain combines TRBV7-2 with TRBJ2-1; TRBD2 is a possible D gene (6 bases). V shed 5 bases and J shed 10 bases, with 9 bases lying between them. CDR3 length equals 11 residues. Germline-derived CDR1 and CDR2 are SGHTA and FQGNSA. Written as DNA, the CDR3 is TGTGCCAGCAGCCTTCTAGCGGAGCAGTTCTTC. As protein: CASSLLAEQFF.

This clone was picked up one time. The chain couples TRBV27 to TRBJ1-1; D gene unclear. The CDR3 spans 13 residues. Germline CDR1 and CDR2: MNHEY and SMNVEV (reference sequence). V lost 2 bases to trimming and J lost 11 bases, with 15 bases between them. In DNA form, the CDR3 reads TGTGCCAGCAGTTTACGGGAGGCCCGAGACGCTTTCTTT. This translates into CASSLREARDAFF.

The V call is TRBV24-1, the J call TRBJ1-2; 8 bases are a match to TRBD1. Germline CDR1 reads KGHDR; CDR2 reads SFDVKD. V lost 2 bases to trimming and J lost 5 bases; unmatched junction nucleotides: 3. This CDR3 has 14 residues. CDR3 region: CATSDSRTGYGYTF. DNA for the CDR3: TGTGCCACCAGTGATTCCCGGACAGGGTATGGCTACACCTTC.

The V call is TRBV18, the J call TRBJ2-7, with 7 bases matching TRBD2. Germline lookup yields CDR1 KGHSH and CDR2 LQKENI. Trimming removed 0 bases from V and 3 bases from J; junction bases left unmatched: 5. The CDR3 is made up of 15 amino acids. DNA for the CDR3: TGTGCCAGCTCACCACCGGCCAGCGGGGTCTACGAGCAGTACTTC. Protein product: CASSPPASGVYEQYF.

The V gene is TRBV9, the J gene TRBJ2-7, with 8 bases identical to TRBD2. The germline CDR1 and CDR2 sequences are SGDLS and YYNGEE. V dropped 4 bases and J dropped 0; count of bases not matched to a gene: 12. The CDR3 is 17 amino acids. In DNA form, the CDR3 reads TGTGCCAGCAGCTTTACTAGCGGTTTTACCGCCTCCTACGAGCAGTACTTC. This sequence encodes CASSFTSGFTASYEQYF.

In its sample, this clone was seen a few times. The genes are TRBV4-1 and TRBJ2-3; D is unclear. Per the germline V gene, CDR1 is MGHRA and CDR2 is YSYEKL. The CDR3 length is 15 residues. The V end was cut by 2 bases, the J end by 3 bases, with 12 bases between. This CDR3 is CASSQSPYATDTQYF. CDR3 DNA sequence: TGCGCCAGCAGCCAAAGCCCCTACGCGACAGATACGCAGTATTTT.